Listed here is a single T cell receptor beta chain. Its specificity is not known. These data belong to a study of radiation and T cells in renal cell carcinoma. Study-wide results and caveats: No pretreatment tumor biopsies were available for baseline clonotypes.

Noted time point: blood 2 weeks post-SBRT. Treatment reported: 15 Gy SBRT to primary tumor, nephrectomy 4 weeks later. Serial blood draws occurred at baseline and 2 and 4 weeks post-SBRT. TCRdb's copy holds only in-frame clones and misses some; the assay was immunoSEQ multiplex PCR. The sample contains 100,000 to 150,000 clones, around 80% of which appear only once. Germline CDR1 and CDR2: LNHDA and SQIVND (reference sequence). The V end lost 6 bases, the J end lost 7 bases, and 12 bases lay between the germline ends. This CDR3 is built from 12 residues. This specimen was blood, taken from a patient whose treatment included radiotherapy and nephrectomy. The sequence derives from a man aged 50 to 59 with renal cell carcinoma. The chain carries TRBV19 and TRBJ1-1; D ambiguous. DNA for the CDR3: TGTGCCAGTAGGACGGTGAACGGTGAAGCTTTCTTT. It yields the protein CASRTVNGEAFF.